The 2 T cell receptor beta chains reported below all come from one sample, sequenced in a study of T cell changes during pregnancy in multiple sclerosis. The table came from immunoSEQ multiplex PCR; TCRdb's copy has only in-frame clones and leaves some out. The data contain roughly 72,000 clones, nearly 95% of them singletons. The sample was CD4+ T cells from peripheral blood mononuclear cells, taken after pregnancy. The receptors stem from a female donor with multiple sclerosis, enrolled in a pregnancy study.

The V gene is TRBV5-6, the J gene TRBJ2-3; TRBD1 aligns across 8 bases. CDR3 length equals 16 residues. Germline trimming cut 2 bases from V and 2 bases from J; bases unmatched to any gene: 7. Germline V gene data show CDR1 as SGHDT and CDR2 as YYEEEE. The CDR3 DNA follows: TGTGCCAGCAGCTTAGACAGGGGCGAGGTCACAGATACGCAGTATTTT. This gives the protein CASSLDRGEVTDTQYF.

The rearrangement uses TRBV27 and TRBJ2-7; no clear D. Germline-derived CDR1 and CDR2 are MNHEY and SMNVEV (reference sequence). The CDR3 sequence is 13 residues long. Trimming stripped 4 bases from V and 0 bases from J, with 7 bases between. CDR3 coding DNA: TGTGCCAGCAGTTCCCACTTCTCCTACGAGCAGTACTTC. Its translation: CASSSHFSYEQYF.